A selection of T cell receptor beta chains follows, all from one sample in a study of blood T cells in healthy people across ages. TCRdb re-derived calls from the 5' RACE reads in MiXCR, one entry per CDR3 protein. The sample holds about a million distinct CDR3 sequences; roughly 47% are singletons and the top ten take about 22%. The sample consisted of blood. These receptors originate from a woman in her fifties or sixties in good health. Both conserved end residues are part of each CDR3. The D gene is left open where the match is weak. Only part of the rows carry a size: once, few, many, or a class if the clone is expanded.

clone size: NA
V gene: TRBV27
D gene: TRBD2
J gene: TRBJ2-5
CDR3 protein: CASSSGLAGSLETQYF
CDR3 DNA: TGTGCCAGCAGTTCGGGACTAGCGGGGTCCCTGGAGACCCAGTACTTC

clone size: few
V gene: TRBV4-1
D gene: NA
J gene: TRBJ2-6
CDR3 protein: CASSQVLQGSGANVLTF
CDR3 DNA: TGCGCCAGCAGCCAAGTTTTGCAGGGGTCTGGGGCCAACGTCCTGACTTTC

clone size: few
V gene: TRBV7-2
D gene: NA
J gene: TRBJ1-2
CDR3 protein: CASSPKAYYGYTF
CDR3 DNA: TGTGCCAGCAGCCCAAAGGCCTACTATGGCTACACCTTC

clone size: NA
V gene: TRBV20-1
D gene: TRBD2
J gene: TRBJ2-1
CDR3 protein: CSAREGTSWNEQFF
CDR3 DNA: TGCAGTGCTAGAGAGGGGACTAGCTGGAATGAGCAGTTCTTC

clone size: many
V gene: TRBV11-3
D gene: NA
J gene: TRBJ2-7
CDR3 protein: CASSYSGNEQYF
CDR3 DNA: TGTGCCAGCAGTTACTCAGGGAACGAGCAGTACTTC

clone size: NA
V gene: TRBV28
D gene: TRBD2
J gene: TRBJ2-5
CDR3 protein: CASSLESGGLQETQYF
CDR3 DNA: TGTGCCAGCAGTCTCGAATCGGGGGGACTACAAGAGACCCAGTACTTC

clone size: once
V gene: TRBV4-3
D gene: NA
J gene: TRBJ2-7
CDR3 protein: CASSQDWTILAYEQYF
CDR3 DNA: TGCGCCAGCAGCCAAGATTGGACTATCCTAGCCTACGAGCAGTACTTC

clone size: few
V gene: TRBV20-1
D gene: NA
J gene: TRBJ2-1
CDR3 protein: CSASSLAYNEQFF
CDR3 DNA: TGCAGTGCTAGTAGCCTAGCTTACAATGAGCAGTTCTTC

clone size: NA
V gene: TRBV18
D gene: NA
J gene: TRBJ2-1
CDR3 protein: CASSPMGGVTNEQFF
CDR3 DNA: TGTGCCAGCTCACCAATGGGCGGGGTGACCAATGAGCAGTTCTTC

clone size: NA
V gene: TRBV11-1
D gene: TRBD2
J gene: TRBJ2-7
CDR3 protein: CASSLVSSGTTYEQYF
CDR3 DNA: TGTGCCAGCAGCTTAGTGTCTAGCGGAACCACCTACGAGCAGTACTTC

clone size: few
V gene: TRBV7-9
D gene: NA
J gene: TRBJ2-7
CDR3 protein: CASSLIKGATDSYEQYF
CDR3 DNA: TGTGCCAGCAGCTTAATCAAAGGGGCCACCGACTCCTACGAGCAGTACTTC

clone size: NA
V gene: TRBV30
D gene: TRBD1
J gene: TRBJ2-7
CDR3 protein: CAWGSATTGTYEQYF
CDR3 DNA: TGTGCCTGGGGGTCCGCTACGACAGGGACCTACGAGCAGTACTTC

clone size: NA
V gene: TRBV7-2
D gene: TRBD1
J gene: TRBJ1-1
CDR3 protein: CAGSYRGIGEAFF
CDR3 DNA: TGTGCCGGCAGCTACAGGGGCATTGGTGAAGCTTTCTTT

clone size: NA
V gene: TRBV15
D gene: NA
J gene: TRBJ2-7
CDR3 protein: CATSILGGEQYF
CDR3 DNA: TGTGCCACCAGCATCTTAGGGGGCGAGCAGTACTTC

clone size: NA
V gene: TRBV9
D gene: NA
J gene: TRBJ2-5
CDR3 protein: CASSVGAVAQETQYF
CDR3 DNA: TGTGCCAGCAGCGTGGGCGCGGTAGCCCAAGAGACCCAGTACTTC

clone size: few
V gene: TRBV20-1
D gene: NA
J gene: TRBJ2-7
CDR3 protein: CSAKRQGTYEQYF
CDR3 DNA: TGCAGTGCAAAGCGGCAGGGTACCTACGAGCAGTACTTC

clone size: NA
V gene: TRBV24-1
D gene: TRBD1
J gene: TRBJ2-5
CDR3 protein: CATSVTGAQETQYF
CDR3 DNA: TGTGCCACCAGTGTTACAGGGGCCCAAGAGACCCAGTACTTC

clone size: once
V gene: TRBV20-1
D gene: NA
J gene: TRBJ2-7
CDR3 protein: CSARVHPSSYEQYF
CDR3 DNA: TGCAGTGCTAGAGTACACCCTAGCTCCTACGAGCAGTACTTC

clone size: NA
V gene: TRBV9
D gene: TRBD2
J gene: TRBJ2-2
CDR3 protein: CASSVVGGRRTGELFF
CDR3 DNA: TGTGCCAGCAGCGTAGTCGGCGGGAGACGAACCGGGGAGCTGTTTTTT

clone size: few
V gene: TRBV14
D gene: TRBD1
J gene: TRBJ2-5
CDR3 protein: CASSHLQTGAQETQYF
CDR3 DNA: TGTGCCAGCAGCCATCTCCAGACAGGGGCCCAAGAGACCCAGTACTTC

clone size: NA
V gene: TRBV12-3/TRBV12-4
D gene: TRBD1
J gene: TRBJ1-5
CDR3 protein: CASRGTAGQPQHF
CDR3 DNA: TGTGCCAGCAGGGGGACAGCGGGTCAGCCCCAGCATTTT

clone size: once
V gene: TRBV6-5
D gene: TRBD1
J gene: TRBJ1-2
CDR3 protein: CASSDGQGAGYTF
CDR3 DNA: TGTGCCAGCAGTGACGGGCAGGGGGCGGGCTACACCTTC

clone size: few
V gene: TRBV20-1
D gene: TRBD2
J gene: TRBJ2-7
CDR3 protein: CSAPTSGRPYEQYF
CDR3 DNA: TGCAGTGCCCCGACTAGCGGGAGGCCCTACGAGCAGTACTTC

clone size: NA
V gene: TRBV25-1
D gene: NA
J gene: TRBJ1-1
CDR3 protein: CASTKNTEAFF
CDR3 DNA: TGTGCCAGCACTAAAAACACTGAAGCTTTCTTT

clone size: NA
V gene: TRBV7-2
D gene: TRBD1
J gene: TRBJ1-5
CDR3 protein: CASSPWTGSNQPQHF
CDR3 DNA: TGTGCCAGCAGCCCATGGACAGGGAGCAATCAGCCCCAGCATTTT

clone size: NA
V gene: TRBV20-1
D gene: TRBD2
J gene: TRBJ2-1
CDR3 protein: CSARAGLAGISYNEQFF
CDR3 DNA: TGCAGTGCTAGAGCTGGACTAGCGGGGATATCCTACAATGAGCAGTTCTTC

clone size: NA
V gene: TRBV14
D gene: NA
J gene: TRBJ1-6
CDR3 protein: CASSQVSGIYNSPLHF
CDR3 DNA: TGTGCCAGCAGCCAAGTGTCGGGCATCTATAATTCACCCCTCCACTTT

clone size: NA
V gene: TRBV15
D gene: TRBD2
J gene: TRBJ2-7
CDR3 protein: CATSRHRTSGSYEQYF
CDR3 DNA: TGTGCCACCAGCAGACACCGGACTAGCGGGTCCTACGAGCAGTACTTC

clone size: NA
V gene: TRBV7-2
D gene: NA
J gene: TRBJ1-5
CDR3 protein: CASSFGLAEPQHF
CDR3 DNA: TGTGCCAGCAGCTTCGGGCTAGCGGAGCCCCAGCATTTT

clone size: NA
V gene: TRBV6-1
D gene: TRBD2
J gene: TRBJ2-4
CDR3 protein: CASSDTGLARVIQYF
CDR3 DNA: TGTGCCAGCAGCGACACAGGACTAGCTCGGGTCATTCAGTACTTC

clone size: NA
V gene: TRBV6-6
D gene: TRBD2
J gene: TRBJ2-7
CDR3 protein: CASSYSREGYEQYF
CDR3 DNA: TGTGCCAGCAGTTACAGCCGGGAGGGCTACGAGCAGTACTTC

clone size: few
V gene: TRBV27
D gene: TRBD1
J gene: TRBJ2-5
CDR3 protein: CASSMTGGVETQYF
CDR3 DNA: TGTGCCAGCAGTATGACAGGGGGAGTAGAGACCCAGTACTTC

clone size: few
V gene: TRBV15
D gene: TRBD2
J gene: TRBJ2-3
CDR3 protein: CATSLPLAGGPVDWRRIDTQYF
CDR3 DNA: TGTGCCACCAGCCTCCCACTAGCGGGAGGGCCGGTCGACTGGAGGCGGATAGATACGCAGTATTTT

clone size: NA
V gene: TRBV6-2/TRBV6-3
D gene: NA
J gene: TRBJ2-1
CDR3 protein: CASSYGDYNEQFF
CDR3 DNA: TGTGCCAGCAGTTACGGGGATTACAATGAGCAGTTCTTC

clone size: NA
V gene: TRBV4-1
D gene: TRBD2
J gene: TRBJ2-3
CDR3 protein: CASSQDLAGSTDTQYF
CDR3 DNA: TGCGCCAGCAGCCAAGACCTAGCGGGATCCACAGATACGCAGTATTTT

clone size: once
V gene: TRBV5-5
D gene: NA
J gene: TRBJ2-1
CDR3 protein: CASSFVETQFF
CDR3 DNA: TGTGCCAGCAGCTTCGTTGAGACCCAGTTCTTC

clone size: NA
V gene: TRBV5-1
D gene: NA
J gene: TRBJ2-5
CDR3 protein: CASSSTRADRETQYF
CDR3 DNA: TGCGCCAGCAGCTCGACCCGAGCGGATCGTGAGACCCAGTACTTC

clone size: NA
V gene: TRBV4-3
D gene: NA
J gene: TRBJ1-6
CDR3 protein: CASSLHASSYNSPLHF
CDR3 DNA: TGCGCCAGCAGCCTCCATGCGAGCTCCTATAATTCACCCCTCCACTTT

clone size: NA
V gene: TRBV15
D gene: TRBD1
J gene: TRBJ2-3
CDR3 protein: CATSRVGQADTQYF
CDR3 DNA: TGTGCCACCAGCAGAGTAGGACAGGCGGATACGCAGTATTTT

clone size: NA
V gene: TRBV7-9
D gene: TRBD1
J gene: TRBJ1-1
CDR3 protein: CASSAGTVNTGAFF
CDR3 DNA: TGTGCCAGCAGCGCCGGGACAGTGAACACTGGAGCTTTCTTT

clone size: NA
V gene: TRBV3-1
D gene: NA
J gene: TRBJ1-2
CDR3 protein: CASSLDSGLGYGYTF
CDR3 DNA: TGTGCCAGCAGCCTCGATTCAGGGCTGGGCTATGGCTACACCTTC

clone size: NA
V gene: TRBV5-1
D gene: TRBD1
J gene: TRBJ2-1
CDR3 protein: CASRTGGPDNEQFF
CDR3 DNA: TGCGCCAGCAGAACAGGGGGCCCCGACAATGAGCAGTTCTTC

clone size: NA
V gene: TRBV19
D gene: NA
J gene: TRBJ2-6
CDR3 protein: CASSIDGGRGYSGANVLTF
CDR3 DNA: TGTGCCAGTAGTATAGATGGCGGCAGGGGCTACTCTGGGGCCAACGTCCTGACTTTC

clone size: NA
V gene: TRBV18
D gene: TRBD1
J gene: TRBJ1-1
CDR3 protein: CASSPPTGADTEAFF
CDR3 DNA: TGTGCCAGCTCACCACCTACAGGGGCGGACACTGAAGCTTTCTTT

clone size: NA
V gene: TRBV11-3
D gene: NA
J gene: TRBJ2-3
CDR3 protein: CASRCRQDTDTQYF
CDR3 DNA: TGTGCCAGCAGATGCCGACAGGACACAGATACGCAGTATTTT

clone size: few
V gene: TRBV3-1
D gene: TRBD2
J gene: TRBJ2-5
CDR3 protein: CASSPGLAWETQYF
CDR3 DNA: TGTGCCAGCAGCCCCGGACTAGCTTGGGAGACCCAGTACTTC

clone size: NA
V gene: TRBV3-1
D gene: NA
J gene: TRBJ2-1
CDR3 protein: CASSQMTYNEQFF
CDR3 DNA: TGTGCCAGCAGCCAGATGACCTACAATGAGCAGTTCTTC

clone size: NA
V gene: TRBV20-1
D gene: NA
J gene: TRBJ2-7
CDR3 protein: CSARDGPGYNEQYF
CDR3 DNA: TGCAGTGCTAGGGACGGGCCCGGCTACAATGAGCAGTACTTC

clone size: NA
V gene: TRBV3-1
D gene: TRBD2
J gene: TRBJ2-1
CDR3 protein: CASIGGVGGDEQFF
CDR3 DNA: TGTGCCAGCATCGGGGGGGTTGGAGGGGATGAGCAGTTCTTC

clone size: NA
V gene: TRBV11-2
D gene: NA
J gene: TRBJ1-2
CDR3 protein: CASRALGTHLGGYTF
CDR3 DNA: TGTGCCAGCAGAGCTTTGGGGACACATCTGGGAGGCTACACCTTC

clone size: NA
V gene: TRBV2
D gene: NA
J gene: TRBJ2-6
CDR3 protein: CASRPHNSGANVLTF
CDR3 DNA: TGTGCCAGCAGACCGCACAACTCTGGGGCCAACGTCCTGACTTTC

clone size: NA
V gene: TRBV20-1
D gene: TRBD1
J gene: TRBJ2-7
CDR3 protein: CSAQTTRTGTYEQYF
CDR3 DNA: TGCAGTGCCCAGACCACAAGGACAGGAACGTACGAGCAGTACTTC

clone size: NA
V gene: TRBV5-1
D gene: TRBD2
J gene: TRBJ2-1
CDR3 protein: CASSRGSGALNEQFF
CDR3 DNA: TGCGCCAGCAGCAGAGGAAGCGGGGCTCTCAATGAGCAGTTCTTC

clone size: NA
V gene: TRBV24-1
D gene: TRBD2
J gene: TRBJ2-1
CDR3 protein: CATSDPGRTYNEQFF
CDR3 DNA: TGTGCCACCAGTGATCCCGGGAGGACCTACAATGAGCAGTTCTTC

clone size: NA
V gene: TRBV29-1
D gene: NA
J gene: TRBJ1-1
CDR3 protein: CSGETPTNTEAFF
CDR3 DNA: TGCAGCGGTGAGACACCCACGAACACTGAAGCTTTCTTT

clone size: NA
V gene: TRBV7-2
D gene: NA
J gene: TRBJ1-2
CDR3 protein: CAGSFVLDNYGYTF
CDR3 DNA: TGTGCCGGCAGCTTTGTCCTTGACAACTATGGCTACACCTTC

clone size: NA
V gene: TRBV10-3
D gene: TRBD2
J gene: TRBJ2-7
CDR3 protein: CAIRASGNEQYF
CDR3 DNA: TGTGCCATCAGGGCTAGCGGCAATGAGCAGTACTTC

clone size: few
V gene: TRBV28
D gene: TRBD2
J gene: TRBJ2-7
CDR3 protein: CASSPGGTSGRIYEQYF
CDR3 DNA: TGTGCCAGCAGTCCGGGGGGAACTAGCGGGAGAATCTACGAGCAGTACTTC